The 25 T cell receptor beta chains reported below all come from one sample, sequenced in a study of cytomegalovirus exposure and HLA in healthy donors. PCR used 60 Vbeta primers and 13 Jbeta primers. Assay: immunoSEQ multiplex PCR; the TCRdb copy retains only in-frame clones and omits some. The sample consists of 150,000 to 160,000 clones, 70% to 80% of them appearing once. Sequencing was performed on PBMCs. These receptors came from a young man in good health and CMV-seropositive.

The CDR3 bases are TGTGCCAGCAGCGGGACAGACTACGAGCAGTACTTC. Its protein product is CASSGTDYEQYF. The chain couples TRBV28 to TRBJ2-7; 7 positions agree with TRBD1. Looked up from germline, CDR1 is MDHEN and CDR2 is SYDVKM. Trimming removed 6 bases from V and 3 bases from J; junction bases left unmatched: 2. This CDR3 has 12 amino acids.

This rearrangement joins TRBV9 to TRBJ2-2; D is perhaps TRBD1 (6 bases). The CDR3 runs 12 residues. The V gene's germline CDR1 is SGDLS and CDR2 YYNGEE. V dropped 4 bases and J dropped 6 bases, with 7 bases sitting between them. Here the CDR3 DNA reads TGTGCCAGCAGCCCAGGGGCCGGGGAGCTGTTTTTT. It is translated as CASSPGAGELFF. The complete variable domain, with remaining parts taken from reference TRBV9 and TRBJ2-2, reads DSGVTQTPKHLITATGQRVTLRCSPRSGDLSVYWYQQSLDQGLQFLIQYYNGEERAKGNILERFSAQQFPDLHSELNLSSLELGDSALYFCASSPGAGELFFGEGSRLTVL.

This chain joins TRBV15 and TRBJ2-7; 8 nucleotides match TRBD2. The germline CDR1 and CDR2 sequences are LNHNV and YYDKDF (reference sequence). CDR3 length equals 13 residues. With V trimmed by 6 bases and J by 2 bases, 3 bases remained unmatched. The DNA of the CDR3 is TGTGCCACCAGTAGCGGGGTTGCCTACGAGCAGTACTTC. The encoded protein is CATSSGVAYEQYF.

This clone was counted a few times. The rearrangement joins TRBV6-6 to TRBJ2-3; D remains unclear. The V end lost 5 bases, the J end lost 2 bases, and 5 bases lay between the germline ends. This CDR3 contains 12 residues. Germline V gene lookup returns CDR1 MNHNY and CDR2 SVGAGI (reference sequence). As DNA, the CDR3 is TGTGCCAGCAGTCCTAACACAGATACGCAGTATTTT. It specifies CASSPNTDTQYF.

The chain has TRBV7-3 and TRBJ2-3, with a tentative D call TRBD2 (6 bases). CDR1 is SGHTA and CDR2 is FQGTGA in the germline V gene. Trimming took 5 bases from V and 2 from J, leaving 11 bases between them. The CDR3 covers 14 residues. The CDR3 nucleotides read TGTGCCAGCAGCACCCGGGGACTCACAGATACGCAGTATTTT. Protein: CASSTRGLTDTQYF.

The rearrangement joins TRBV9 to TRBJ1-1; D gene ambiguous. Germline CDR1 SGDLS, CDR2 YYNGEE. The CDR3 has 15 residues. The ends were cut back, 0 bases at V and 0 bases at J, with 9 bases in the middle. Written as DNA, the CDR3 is TGTGCCAGCAGCGTAGGGTACCCTATGAACACTGAAGCTTTCTTT. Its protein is CASSVGYPMNTEAFF. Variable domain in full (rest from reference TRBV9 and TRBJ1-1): DSGVTQTPKHLITATGQRVTLRCSPRSGDLSVYWYQQSLDQGLQFLIQYYNGEERAKGNILERFSAQQFPDLHSELNLSSLELGDSALYFCASSVGYPMNTEAFFGQGTRLTVV.

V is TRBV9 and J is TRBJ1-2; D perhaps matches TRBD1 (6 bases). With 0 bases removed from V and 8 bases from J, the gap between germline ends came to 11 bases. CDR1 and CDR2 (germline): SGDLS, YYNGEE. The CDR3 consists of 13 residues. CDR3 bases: TGTGCCAGCAGCGTAGCAGGGGCTTTGGGCTACACCTTC. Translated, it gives CASSVAGALGYTF.

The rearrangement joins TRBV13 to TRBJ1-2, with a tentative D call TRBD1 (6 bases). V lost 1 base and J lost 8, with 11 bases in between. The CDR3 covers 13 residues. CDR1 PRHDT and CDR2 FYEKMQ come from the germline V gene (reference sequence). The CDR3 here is CASSLDRESGYTF. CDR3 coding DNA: TGTGCCAGCAGCTTAGACAGGGAGAGCGGCTACACCTTC.

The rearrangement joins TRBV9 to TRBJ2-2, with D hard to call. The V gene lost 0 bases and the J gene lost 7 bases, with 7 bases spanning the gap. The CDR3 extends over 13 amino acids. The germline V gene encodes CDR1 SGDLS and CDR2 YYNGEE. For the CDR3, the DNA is TGTGCCAGCAGCGTAGCCTCCTTCGGGGAGCTGTTTTTT. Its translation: CASSVASFGELFF.

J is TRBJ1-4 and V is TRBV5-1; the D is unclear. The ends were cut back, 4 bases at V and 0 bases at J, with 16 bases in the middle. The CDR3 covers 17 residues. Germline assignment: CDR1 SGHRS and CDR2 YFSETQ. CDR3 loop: CASSPHGRMSTNEKLFF. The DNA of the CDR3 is TGCGCCAGCAGCCCCCACGGTAGAATGTCAACTAATGAAAAACTGTTTTTT.

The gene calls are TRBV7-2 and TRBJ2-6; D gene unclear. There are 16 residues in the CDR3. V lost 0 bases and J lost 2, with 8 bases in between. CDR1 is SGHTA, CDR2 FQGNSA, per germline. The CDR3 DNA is TGTGCCAGCAGCTTAGCGGCCAGCGCTGGGGCCAACGTCCTGACTTTC. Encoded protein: CASSLAASAGANVLTF.

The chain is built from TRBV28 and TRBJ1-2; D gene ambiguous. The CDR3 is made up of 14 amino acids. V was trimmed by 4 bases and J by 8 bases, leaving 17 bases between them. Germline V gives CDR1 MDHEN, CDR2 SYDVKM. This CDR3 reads CASSSPSHAGGYTF. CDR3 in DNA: TGTGCCAGCAGTTCCCCCAGTCACGCGGGGGGCTACACCTTC.

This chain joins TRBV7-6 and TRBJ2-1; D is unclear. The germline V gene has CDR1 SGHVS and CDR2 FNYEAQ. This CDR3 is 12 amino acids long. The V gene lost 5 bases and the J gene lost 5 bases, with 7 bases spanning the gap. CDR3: CASSRTDNEQFF. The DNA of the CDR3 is TGTGCCAGCAGCCGAACTGACAATGAGCAGTTCTTC.

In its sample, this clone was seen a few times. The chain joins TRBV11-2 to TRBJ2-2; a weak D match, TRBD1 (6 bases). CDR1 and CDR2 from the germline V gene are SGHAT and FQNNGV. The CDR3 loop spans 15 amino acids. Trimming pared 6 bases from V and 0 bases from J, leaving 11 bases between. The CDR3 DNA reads TGTGCCAGCAGGTACGGGACACCGAACACCGGGGAGCTGTTTTTT. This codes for CASRYGTPNTGELFF. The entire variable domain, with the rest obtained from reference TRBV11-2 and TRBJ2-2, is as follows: EAGVAQSPRYKIIEKRQSVAFWCNPISGHATLYWYQQILGQGPKLLIQFQNNGVVDDSQLPKDRFSAERLKGVDSTLKIQPAKLEDSAVYLCASRYGTPNTGELFFGEGSRLTVL.

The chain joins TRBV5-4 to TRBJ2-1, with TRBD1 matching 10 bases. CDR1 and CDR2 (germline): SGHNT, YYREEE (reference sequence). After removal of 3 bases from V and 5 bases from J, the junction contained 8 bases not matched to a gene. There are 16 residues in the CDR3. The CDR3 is CASSSSRDRGDNEQFF. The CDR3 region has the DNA TGTGCCAGCAGCTCTTCTCGGGACAGGGGTGACAATGAGCAGTTCTTC.

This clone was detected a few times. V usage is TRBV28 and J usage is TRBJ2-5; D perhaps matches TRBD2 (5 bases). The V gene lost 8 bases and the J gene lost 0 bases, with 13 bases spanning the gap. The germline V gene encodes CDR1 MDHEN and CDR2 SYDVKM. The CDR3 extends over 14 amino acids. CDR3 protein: CASWGDLYQETQYF. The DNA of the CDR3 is TGTGCCAGCTGGGGAGACCTGTACCAAGAGACCCAGTACTTC.

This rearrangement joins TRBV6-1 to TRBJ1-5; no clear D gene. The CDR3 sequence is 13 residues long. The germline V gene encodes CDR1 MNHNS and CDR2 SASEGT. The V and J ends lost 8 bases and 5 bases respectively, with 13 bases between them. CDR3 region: CASRNIGDQPQHF. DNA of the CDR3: TGTGCCAGCCGTAACATCGGGGATCAGCCCCAGCATTTT.

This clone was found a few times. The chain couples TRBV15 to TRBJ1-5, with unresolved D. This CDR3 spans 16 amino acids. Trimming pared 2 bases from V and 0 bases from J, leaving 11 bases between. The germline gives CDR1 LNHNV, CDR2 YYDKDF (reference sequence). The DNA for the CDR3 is TGTGCCACCAGCAGATCCGGGGATTATAGCAATCAGCCCCAGCATTTT. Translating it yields CATSRSGDYSNQPQHF. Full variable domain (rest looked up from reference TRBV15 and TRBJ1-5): DAMVIQNPRYQVTQFGKPVTLSCSQTLNHNVMYWYQQKSSQAPKLLFHYYDKDFNNEADTPDNFQSRRPNTSFCFLDIRSPGLGDTAMYLCATSRSGDYSNQPQHFGDGTRLSIL.

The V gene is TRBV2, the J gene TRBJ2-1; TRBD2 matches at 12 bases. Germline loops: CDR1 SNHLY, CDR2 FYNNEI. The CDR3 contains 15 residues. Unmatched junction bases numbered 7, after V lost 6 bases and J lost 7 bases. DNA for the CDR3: TGTGCCAGCAGGACGACTAGCGGGAGAAATAATGAGCAGTTCTTC. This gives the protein CASRTTSGRNNEQFF.

The CDR3 sequence is CASSQEFGQKNNEQFF. The CDR3 coding sequence is TGCGCCAGCAGCCAAGAATTTGGGCAGAAAAACAATGAGCAGTTCTTC. This chain links TRBV4-1 with TRBJ2-1; D not resolved. Germline V gene data show CDR1 as MGHRA and CDR2 as YSYEKL. This CDR3 has 16 residues. V was trimmed by 0 bases and J by 5 bases, leaving 14 bases between them.

The CDR3 here is CASSGSYSYNEQFF. In nucleotides, the CDR3 is TGTGCCAGCAGCGGGAGTTACTCCTACAATGAGCAGTTCTTC. V is TRBV5-6 and J is TRBJ2-1, with a weak D call TRBD2 (5 bases). The CDR3 runs to 14 residues. Germline V CDR1 and CDR2: SGHDT, YYEEEE. Trimming pared 4 bases from V and 0 bases from J, leaving 8 bases between.

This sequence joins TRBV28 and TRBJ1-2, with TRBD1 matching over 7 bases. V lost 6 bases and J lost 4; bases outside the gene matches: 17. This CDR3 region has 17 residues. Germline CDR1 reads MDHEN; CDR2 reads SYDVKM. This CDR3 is CASRENPGQFPAYGYTF. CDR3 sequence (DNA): TGTGCCAGCAGAGAAAACCCGGGACAGTTCCCAGCCTATGGCTACACCTTC.

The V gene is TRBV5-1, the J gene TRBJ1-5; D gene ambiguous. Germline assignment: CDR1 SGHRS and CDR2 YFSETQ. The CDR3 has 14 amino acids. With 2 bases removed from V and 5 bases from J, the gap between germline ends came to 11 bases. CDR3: CASSFGPTDQPQHF. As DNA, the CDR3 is TGCGCCAGCAGCTTTGGGCCGACCGATCAGCCCCAGCATTTT. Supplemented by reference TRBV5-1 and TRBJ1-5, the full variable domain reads KAGVTQTPRYLIKTRGQQVTLSCSPISGHRSVSWYQQTPGQGLQFLFEYFSETQRNKGNFPGRFSGRQFSNSRSEMNVSTLELGDSALYLCASSFGPTDQPQHFGDGTRLSIL.

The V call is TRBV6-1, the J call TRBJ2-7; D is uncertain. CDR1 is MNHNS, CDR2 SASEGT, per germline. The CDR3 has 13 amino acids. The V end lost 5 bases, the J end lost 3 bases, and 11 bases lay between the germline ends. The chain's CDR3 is CASSWSRDYEQYF. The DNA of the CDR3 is TGTGCCAGCAGTTGGAGCAGAGACTACGAGCAGTACTTC.

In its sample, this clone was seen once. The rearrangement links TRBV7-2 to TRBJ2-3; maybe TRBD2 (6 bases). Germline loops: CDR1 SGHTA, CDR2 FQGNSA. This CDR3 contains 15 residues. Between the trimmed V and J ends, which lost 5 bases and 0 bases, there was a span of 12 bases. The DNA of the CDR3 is TGTGCCAGCAGCGGATCGAGCGGGAGCACAGATACGCAGTATTTT. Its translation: CASSGSSGSTDTQYF.